This TCR beta chain was captured by sequencing in a study of blood T cell repertoires in COVID-19. Study context: The samples span acute and convalescent COVID-19 from the United States, Italy and Spain. PBMCs, B-cell-depleted T cells, or T cells provided the cDNA or gDNA that made up the material.

In the authors' methods: Amplification with reference gene primers provided the estimates of nucleated cell counts. Repertoires were generated with immunoSEQ multiplex PCR, while TCRdb's copy carries only in-frame clones and drops some. V and J calls and clone size are as listed in that table; D and trimming were resolved from the DNA. The sample records about 99,000 clones, 70% to 80% being singletons. V dropped 6 bases and J dropped 3; count of bases not matched to a gene: 4. Looked up from germline, CDR1 is MNHEY and CDR2 is SVGAGI. CDR3 length: 14 residues. The chain couples TRBV6-5 to TRBJ1-4, with 7 bases aligning to TRBD1. The sample taken for sequencing was peripheral blood. The sequence derives from a woman older than 75 with active or convalescent COVID-19. The CDR3 region has the DNA TGTGCCAGCAGCGCGGGACAGCCTAATGAAAAACTGTTTTTT. Protein: CASSAGQPNEKLFF.